These T cell receptor beta chains were read from a single sample in a study of cytomegalovirus exposure and HLA in healthy donors. Measured with immunoSEQ multiplex PCR; TCRdb has only the in-frame clones, and not every one. This table has 150,000 or so clones, about 89% appearing once. Material: PBMCs. The receptors come from a man aged 18 to 30 in good health and CMV-seropositive. Both conserved end residues are part of each CDR3. D genes are given only for firm matches. Size tells how often a clone was seen (once, few, many) or the class of an expanded clone, and some rows leave it out.

d_call clone_size j_call v_call cdr3_aa cdr3_nt
. . TRBJ1-1 TRBV7-9 CASSLDRRVNTEAFF TGTGCCAGCAGCTTAGATCGGAGAGTGAACACTGAAGCTTTCTTT
TRBD1 . TRBJ1-5 TRBV6-6 CASRDRGPNQPQHF TGTGCCAGCAGAGACAGGGGACCCAATCAGCCCCAGCATTTT
TRBD2 once TRBJ2-5 TRBV11-2 CASSLGGGRETQYF TGTGCCAGCAGCTTAGGGGGAGGGCGAGAGACCCAGTACTTC
TRBD1 once TRBJ1-6 TRBV5-8 CASSTGQGADSPLHF TGTGCCAGCAGCACGGGACAGGGGGCGGATTCACCCCTCCACTTT
TRBD1 . TRBJ1-1 TRBV6-1 CASSEYWTGGNTEAFF TGTGCCAGCAGTGAATATTGGACAGGGGGGAACACTGAAGCTTTCTTT
. . TRBJ1-2 TRBV30 CACYSPAGYTF TGTGCCTGTTACAGTCCTGCTGGCTACACCTTC
. few TRBJ2-1 TRBV7-9 CASSLQGLSNEQFF TGTGCCAGCAGCCTACAAGGACTAAGCAATGAGCAGTTCTTC
TRBD1 . TRBJ1-3 TRBV9 CASSPGRGRFGNTIYF TGTGCCAGCAGCCCGGGCAGGGGGCGATTTGGAAACACCATATATTTT
TRBD1 once TRBJ1-2 TRBV5-1 CASSLALGTGEGYTF TGCGCCAGCAGCTTGGCTCTGGGGACAGGGGAAGGCTACACCTTC
. . TRBJ1-2 TRBV5-6 CASSLWQGSYGYTF TGTGCCAGCAGCTTGTGGCAGGGATCCTATGGCTACACCTTC
TRBD2 . TRBJ2-3 TRBV7-2 CASSAGLAGEADTQYF TGTGCCAGCAGCGCGGGACTAGCGGGAGAGGCAGATACGCAGTATTTT
. . TRBJ2-3 TRBV18 CASSPRPGPTDTQYF TGTGCCAGCTCACCCCGCCCAGGGCCCACAGATACGCAGTATTTT
. . TRBJ2-7 TRBV21-1 CASSKLESGEGYEQYF TGTGCCAGCAGCAAGCTTGAATCAGGGGAGGGCTACGAGCAGTACTTC
. . TRBJ1-2 TRBV7-3 CASSPGQNYGYTF TGTGCCAGCAGTCCAGGACAAAACTATGGCTACACCTTC
. . TRBJ2-5 TRBV11-1 CASSLSETQYF TGTGCCAGCAGCTTGTCGGAGACCCAGTACTTC
. . TRBJ2-7 TRBV4-3 CASSQGEAYEQYF TGCGCCAGCAGCCAAGGTGAGGCCTACGAGCAGTACTTC
. . TRBJ2-1 TRBV4-2 CASSQDKGGSYNEQFF TGTGCCAGCAGCCAAGATAAAGGGGGCTCCTACAATGAGCAGTTCTTC
. few TRBJ2-7 TRBV19 CASSDSRGTYEQYF TGTGCCAGTAGTGATAGCCGGGGTACCTACGAGCAGTACTTC
. . TRBJ2-5 TRBV7-6 CASSGGGPPRGETQYF TGTGCCAGCAGTGGGGGTGGGCCGCCCAGGGGAGAGACCCAGTACTTC
TRBD2 . TRBJ2-1 TRBV2 CASKSSGGGRNEQFF TGTGCCAGCAAGTCAAGCGGGGGGGGGAGGAATGAGCAGTTCTTC
. . TRBJ1-1 TRBV9 CASSSPADSEAFF TGTGCCAGCAGCTCCCCGGCCGACAGTGAAGCTTTCTTT
TRBD2 . TRBJ2-1 TRBV9 CASSSPRLEGGISNEQFF TGTGCCAGCAGCTCACCCCGCCTGGAGGGAGGGATCAGCAATGAGCAGTTCTTC
. . TRBJ1-1 TRBV19 CASSGQQDTEAFF TGTGCCAGTAGTGGACAGCAGGACACTGAAGCTTTCTTT
TRBD1 . TRBJ2-7 TRBV7-2 CASSLGQGPLYEQYF TGTGCCAGCAGTCTCGGACAGGGGCCCCTTTACGAGCAGTACTTC
. few TRBJ1-3 TRBV28 CASSLQGADTIYF TGTGCCAGCAGCCTACAGGGTGCGGACACCATATATTTT
. . TRBJ2-7 TRBV10-2 CASSDKRTEQYF TGCGCCAGCAGTGACAAGAGAACCGAGCAGTACTTC
TRBD1 . TRBJ1-4 TRBV7-2 CASSLTGTGRGEKLFF TGTGCCAGCAGCTTAACCGGGACAGGGAGGGGTGAAAAACTGTTTTTT
TRBD1 . TRBJ2-5 TRBV28 CASSFWDRGRLWAQYF TGTGCCAGCAGTTTTTGGGACAGGGGCCGCCTTTGGGCCCAGTACTTC
TRBD2 . TRBJ2-1 TRBV29-1 CSVEEWLAGTEQFF TGCAGCGTTGAAGAATGGCTAGCGGGGACTGAGCAGTTCTTC
TRBD2 . TRBJ2-1 TRBV29-1 CSGTGTSLFF TGCAGCGGGACCGGGACTAGTCTGTTCTTC
. . TRBJ1-5 TRBV6-9 CASTTRGPQDHQPQHF TGTGCCAGCACCACACGGGGTCCCCAGGACCATCAGCCCCAGCATTTT
TRBD1 . TRBJ2-3 TRBV9 CASSEQGMDTQYF TGTGCCAGCAGCGAACAGGGGATGGATACGCAGTATTTT
. . TRBJ1-1 TRBV7-2 CASSFNPKRNTEAFF TGTGCCAGCAGCTTCAACCCAAAGCGGAACACTGAAGCTTTCTTT
TRBD1 . TRBJ2-7 TRBV18 CASSPGQGLNEQYF TGTGCCAGCTCACCGGGACAGGGGCTCAACGAGCAGTACTTC
TRBD2 few TRBJ2-7 TRBV5-4 CASSSGTSATYEQYF TGTGCCAGCAGCTCGGGGACTAGCGCTACCTACGAGCAGTACTTC
. . TRBJ1-1 TRBV14 CASSQPNQQGGNTEAFF TGTGCCAGCAGCCAACCCAACCAACAGGGTGGGAACACTGAAGCTTTCTTT
TRBD1 . TRBJ2-7 TRBV7-9 CASFPGQGPYEQYF TGTGCCAGTTTCCCGGGACAGGGCCCCTACGAGCAGTACTTC
TRBD1 . TRBJ2-2 TRBV9 CASSAGQGAGELFF TGTGCCAGCAGCGCCGGACAGGGTGCCGGGGAGCTGTTTTTT
. . TRBJ2-3 TRBV7-2 CASSFEVMDTQYF TGTGCCAGCAGCTTTGAGGTCATGGATACGCAGTATTTT
TRBD2 . TRBJ2-5 TRBV10-3 CATLLAGGETQYF TGTGCCACTTTACTAGCGGGTGGGGAGACCCAGTACTTC
TRBD2 . TRBJ2-1 TRBV19 CASRTTSGGHNEQFF TGTGCCAGTAGGACGACTAGCGGGGGACACAATGAGCAGTTCTTC
TRBD1 . TRBJ1-2 TRBV7-3 CASSGGTAMGGYTF TGTGCCAGCAGCGGGGGGACAGCCATGGGGGGCTACACCTTC
TRBD1 . TRBJ1-5 TRBV27 CASSPLMDRVGQPQHF TGTGCCAGCAGTCCACTCATGGACAGGGTAGGTCAGCCCCAGCATTTT
. . TRBJ1-1 TRBV9 CASSGPSGGLNTEAFF TGTGCCAGCAGCGGCCCGTCGGGGGGGTTGAACACTGAAGCTTTCTTT
TRBD1 . TRBJ2-3 TRBV2 CASTRQGATDTQYF TGTGCCAGCACTAGACAGGGGGCGACAGATACGCAGTATTTT
. . TRBJ2-7 TRBV23-1 CASSQSGGKQGTNEQYF TGCGCCAGCAGTCAATCGGGTGGAAAACAGGGTACCAACGAGCAGTACTTC
TRBD2 . TRBJ2-1 TRBV25-1 CASRVGLAGNNEQFF TGTGCCAGCAGAGTCGGACTAGCGGGAAATAATGAGCAGTTCTTC
. . TRBJ1-2 TRBV5-1 CASRTASNYGYTF TGCGCCAGCCGGACAGCTTCTAACTATGGCTACACCTTC
TRBD1 . TRBJ1-2 TRBV28 CASSSGTGVGVRGQDTF TGTGCCAGCAGCTCCGGGACAGGGGTAGGGGTTCGAGGACAGGACACCTTC
. . TRBJ1-2 TRBV4-3 CASSQDRFGQFYGYTF TGCGCCAGCAGCCAAGATCGTTTCGGACAGTTCTATGGCTACACCTTC
. few TRBJ1-3 TRBV12-5 CASGFEGNTIYF TGTGCTAGTGGTTTCGAGGGAAACACCATATATTTT
. . TRBJ2-4 TRBV15 CATSRDRALNIQYF TGTGCCACCAGCAGAGATCGAGCGCTGAACATTCAGTACTTC
TRBD1 . TRBJ2-1 TRBV15 CATSREPGQYNEQFF TGTGCCACCAGCAGAGAACCGGGACAGTACAATGAGCAGTTCTTC
. . TRBJ2-1 TRBV5-1 CASKGADHNEQFF TGCGCCAGCAAAGGGGCGGACCACAATGAGCAGTTCTTC
. once TRBJ2-7 TRBV25-1 CASSESQKSRYEQYF TGTGCCAGCAGTGAATCCCAGAAATCTCGCTACGAGCAGTACTTC
. . TRBJ2-2 TRBV27 CASSPGQFHTGELFF TGTGCCAGCAGCCCCGGACAGTTCCACACCGGGGAGCTGTTTTTT
TRBD2 . TRBJ2-1 TRBV10-3 CAIGASGGAGNEQFF TGTGCCATCGGGGCTAGCGGGGGGGCCGGAAATGAGCAGTTCTTC